These T cell receptor beta chains were read from a single sample in a study of Graves' ophthalmopathy and Graves' hyperthyroidism. One entry per CDR3 protein, called by TCRdb with MiXCR from the multiplex PCR reads. The sample holds around 1,200,000 distinct CDR3 sequences, less than 45% seen once. Sequenced material: peripheral blood or thyroid tissue (not recorded which). The receptors originated from an adult man with Graves' hyperthyroidism. The CDR3 runs from the conserved cysteine through the conserved F or W. A D gene is named only where the DNA matches it firmly. The size of a clone is reported for some rows only, either as once, few or many, or as a class for expanded clones.

TRBJ2-5 TRBD2 many TRBV2 TGTGCCAGCATTAGTAGCGGGAGTGGTGAGACCCAGTACTTC CASISSGSGETQYF
TRBJ1-5 TRBD1 many TRBV20-1 TGCAGTGCTAGAGTTCTGGGACAGGACAATCAGCCCCAGCATTTT CSARVLGQDNQPQHF
TRBJ1-6 - - TRBV7-2 TGTGCCAGCAGCCCTGCTGCGGACGGAGATTATAATTCACCCCTCCACTTT CASSPAADGDYNSPLHF
TRBJ1-1 - - TRBV28 TGTGCCAGCAGTTTGCCCCGGGGCGATACTGAAGCTTTCTTT CASSLPRGDTEAFF
TRBJ2-5 TRBD2 - TRBV7-2 TGTGCCAGCAGCTCGACAGCCTTTCGCGGGAGGGACTCGGAGACCCAGTACTTC CASSSTAFRGRDSETQYF
TRBJ1-1 - many TRBV4-1 TGCGCCAGCAGCCAACCGAGGGTACACACTGAAGCTTTCTTT CASSQPRVHTEAFF
TRBJ1-2 - few TRBV9 TGTGCCAGCAGCGTAGGGGCGGGTAGAGATGGCTACACCTTC CASSVGAGRDGYTF
TRBJ1-1 - - TRBV11-2 TGTGCCAGCCGGTCAATCGGGAGGCCCCAAGCTTTCTTT CASRSIGRPQAFF
TRBJ1-5 - - TRBV29-1 TGCAGCGTTTACGGCGGACACTCTCAGCCCCAGCATTTT CSVYGGHSQPQHF
TRBJ1-6 TRBD1 few TRBV2 TGTGCCAGCAGGGGTACCTTACAGGGGAGAAATAATTCACCCCTCCACTTT CASRGTLQGRNNSPLHF
TRBJ2-7 - - TRBV7-2 TGTGCCAGCACCAAAACGGGTGACAGCTCCTACGAGCAGTACTTC CASTKTGDSSYEQYF
TRBJ1-5 - many TRBV24-1 TGTGCCACCAGTGAAACAGGGAGACCGAATCAGCCCCAGCATTTT CATSETGRPNQPQHF
TRBJ1-5 - few TRBV27 TGTGCCAGCAGTTTATTCGGAATGCATAGCAATCAGCCCCAGCATTTT CASSLFGMHSNQPQHF
TRBJ2-5 - - TRBV6-5 TGTGCCAGCAGATTTCGGGACTTGGAGACCCAGTACTTC CASRFRDLETQYF
TRBJ2-7 - many TRBV9 TGTGCCAGCAGCGTAGGGGGTGACAGGTCCTACGAGCAGTACTTC CASSVGGDRSYEQYF
TRBJ2-7 TRBD1 few TRBV13 TGTGCCAGCAGCTTTCGTTTCCGGGACAGGGCCTCCTACGAGCAGTACTTC CASSFRFRDRASYEQYF
TRBJ2-7 - - TRBV10-3 TGTGCCATCAGTGAGTCGACAGTTAGAAGCTCCTACGAGCAGTACTTC CAISESTVRSSYEQYF
TRBJ2-5 - few TRBV5-6 TGTGCCAGCAGCTCTCTTGGGGACCAAGAGACCCAGTACTTC CASSSLGDQETQYF
TRBJ2-5 TRBD2 - TRBV5-1 TGCGCCAGCAGCTACGTCGGGACTAGCGGTGCCCAAGAGACCCAGTACTTC CASSYVGTSGAQETQYF
TRBJ1-1 - many TRBV29-1 TGCAGCGTTGAAGCTCTTCAGGTTTTGTTCGGGGCCTCAACTGAAGCTTTCTTT CSVEALQVLFGASTEAFF
TRBJ2-2 - - TRBV7-2 TGTGCCAGCAGCTACTCCACCGAGGAGCTGTTTTTT CASSYSTEELFF
TRBJ1-6 TRBD1 - TRBV5-1 TGCGCCAGCAGCTTAACAGGGGGCCTCTATAATTCACCCCTCCACTTT CASSLTGGLYNSPLHF
TRBJ1-2 TRBD1 many TRBV7-9 TGTGCCAGCAGTAAAACGGGGACAGGGGCCCCGCGTGGCTACACCTTC CASSKTGTGAPRGYTF
TRBJ2-7 - - TRBV12-3/TRBV12-4 TGTGCCAGCAGTTTCTCCCAGAGCTCCTACGAGCAGTACTTC CASSFSQSSYEQYF
TRBJ1-5 - many TRBV19 TGTGCCAGTAGTCCGCGAAGGACCCGCAATCAGCCCCAGCATTTT CASSPRRTRNQPQHF
TRBJ1-5 - few TRBV20-1 TGCAGTGCTGGGGACTCCGGGAGAAGCAATCAGCCCCAGCATTTT CSAGDSGRSNQPQHF
TRBJ2-5 TRBD2 - TRBV28 TGTGCCAGCTTTAGCGGGTATAATCCGGAGACCCAGTACTTC CASFSGYNPETQYF
TRBJ2-5 - few TRBV7-2 TGTGCCAGCAGTCCTATCGGTCTGGGGGAGACCCAGTACTTC CASSPIGLGETQYF
TRBJ2-7 - few TRBV27 TGTGCCAGCAGCCCCCCAGCGCAGGGAGCCGAGCAGTACTTC CASSPPAQGAEQYF
TRBJ1-5 - many TRBV11-2 TGTGCCAGCAGCACAGGACAGCATCAGCCCCAGCATTTT CASSTGQHQPQHF
TRBJ1-5 - many TRBV20-1 TGCAGTGCTAGAGAGTTGGGGGGAGGTCAGCCCCAGCATTTT CSARELGGGQPQHF
TRBJ2-5 TRBD1 - TRBV29-1 TGCAGCTTGGGACAGGGGCGAGAGACCCAGTACTTC CSLGQGRETQYF
TRBJ1-2 - - TRBV25-1 TGTGCCACCAACCAAGCTGGGGGGTTTAACTATGGCTACACCTTC CATNQAGGFNYGYTF
TRBJ1-5 TRBD1 many TRBV24-1 TGTGCCACCAGTGAACGAGGAGCAGGGGGCCTTCAGCCCCAGCATTTT CATSERGAGGLQPQHF
TRBJ2-5 TRBD1 - TRBV10-3 TGTGCCATCTCAGGAGACAGGGGTAGAGAGACCCAGTACTTC CAISGDRGRETQYF
TRBJ1-1 - - TRBV7-9 TGTGCCAGCAGCTCAACAGCGGGCAAAGCTTTCTTT CASSSTAGKAFF
TRBJ2-2 TRBD1 - TRBV29-1 TGCAGCGTTGAGGGTCAACGGGGGACAGGGAACACCGGGGAGCTGTTTTTT CSVEGQRGTGNTGELFF
TRBJ2-2 - - TRBV10-3 TGTGCCAGCAGCGAAGCCGGGACGCGAAACACCGGGGAGCTGTTTTTT CASSEAGTRNTGELFF
TRBJ1-1 - - TRBV10-3 TGTGCTATACAGGGCAGTGGAAACACTGAAGCTTTCTTT CAIQGSGNTEAFF
TRBJ1-6 - - TRBV7-2 TGTGCCAGCCCAGGGACGGGAAATTCACCCCTCCACTTT CASPGTGNSPLHF
TRBJ1-1 - many TRBV14 TGTGCCAGCAGCCAAAAAGGATTAGTGAACACTGAAGCTTTCTTT CASSQKGLVNTEAFF
TRBJ2-7 - - TRBV19 TGTGCCAGTAGTATAACAGGGAAGATACACGAGCAGTACTTC CASSITGKIHEQYF
TRBJ1-1 - many TRBV11-2 TGTGCCAGCAGCTTAGGGTATTCTGAAGCTTTCTTT CASSLGYSEAFF
TRBJ1-5 TRBD1 once TRBV29-1 TGCAGCGTTGAGGGACAGGCCTACGAGCATTTT CSVEGQAYEHF
TRBJ1-4 TRBD1 - TRBV19 TGTGCCAGTACCCCCATCAGGGGGCGGGATGAAAAACTGTTTTTT CASTPIRGRDEKLFF
TRBJ1-4 TRBD1 many TRBV7-2 TGTGCCAGCAGCTTGGGGACAGGGGGATGGGGTGAAAAACTGTTTTTT CASSLGTGGWGEKLFF
TRBJ2-5 - - TRBV7-2 TGTGCCAGCAGCAAGGGGGAGGGGAACCAAGAGACCCAGTACTTC CASSKGEGNQETQYF
TRBJ2-7 - once TRBV7-9 TGTGCCAGCAGCTTAGAGGGGCACGGGAGAACCTACGAGCAGTACTTC CASSLEGHGRTYEQYF
TRBJ1-3 - many TRBV11-2 TGTGCCAGCAGCTTGAAGTTTTGGGGAAACACCATATATTTT CASSLKFWGNTIYF